This T cell receptor (beta chain) comes out of a study of blood T cell repertoires in COVID-19. This clone was observed a few times. This CDR3 is built from 12 residues. Unmatched junction bases numbered 1, after V lost 4 bases and J lost 7 bases. CDR1 is LGHNA and CDR2 is YSLEER in the germline V gene. Data came from immunoSEQ multiplex PCR; TCRdb stores just in-frame clones and leaves some out. The data show about 120,000 clones, approximately 80% seen once. The chain carries TRBV4-3 and TRBJ2-1, with 7 bases lining up with TRBD2. The sequence derives from a man in his 70s with active or convalescent COVID-19. Specimen: peripheral blood. In DNA form, the CDR3 reads TGCGCCAGCAGCCCAGCGGGGAATGAGCAGTTCTTC. The encoded protein is CASSPAGNEQFF.